These 27 T cell receptor beta chains came from one sample sequenced in a study of blood T cell repertoires in COVID-19. Generated by immunoSEQ multiplex PCR, the TCRdb table keeps only in-frame clones and is missing some. The sample includes about 190,000 clones, about four fifths of them seen just once. Sample: peripheral blood. The receptors were gathered from an older woman with active or convalescent COVID-19.

CDR3 protein: CASRSWGQDNEQFF. The CDR3 DNA sequence: TGCGCCAGCAGAAGCTGGGGGCAGGACAATGAGCAGTTCTTC. The chain links TRBV5-1 to TRBJ2-1; a weak D match, TRBD1 (6 bases). The V gene lost 5 bases and the J gene lost 5 bases, with 14 bases spanning the gap. CDR3 length: 14 residues. The germline V gene encodes CDR1 SGHRS and CDR2 YFSETQ. The full variable domain, with the rest looked up from reference TRBV5-1 and TRBJ2-1, is KAGVTQTPRYLIKTRGQQVTLSCSPISGHRSVSWYQQTPGQGLQFLFEYFSETQRNKGNFPGRFSGRQFSNSRSEMNVSTLELGDSALYLCASRSWGQDNEQFFGPGTRLTVL.

The chain recombines TRBV9 with TRBJ2-3; 7 positions match TRBD1. The CDR3 totals 15 residues. The trim removed 5 bases at V and 3 bases at J, leaving 9 bases unmatched. Germline V gene data show CDR1 as SGDLS and CDR2 as YYNGEE. CDR3 region: CASSFTGVGTDTQYF. DNA for the CDR3: TGTGCCAGCAGTTTTACAGGGGTGGGTACAGATACGCAGTATTTT.

The V gene is TRBV14, the J gene TRBJ2-3; D gene ambiguous. V shed 5 bases and J shed 5 bases, with 11 bases lying between them. CDR3 length: 13 residues. Germline CDR1 is SGHDN and CDR2 is FVKESK. CDR3 protein: CASSGLGRDTQYF. The CDR3 DNA follows: TGTGCCAGCAGCGGTCTAGGAAGAGATACGCAGTATTTT.

The rearrangement links TRBV2 to TRBJ2-3; TRBD1 agrees at 9 bases. The CDR3 consists of 14 residues. Germline V gene lookup returns CDR1 SNHLY and CDR2 FYNNEI. V lost 6 bases to trimming and J lost 3 bases; unmatched junction nucleotides: 4. The CDR3 sequence is CASRGQGGTDTQYF. CDR3 nucleotides: TGTGCCAGCAGGGGACAGGGTGGTACAGATACGCAGTATTTT.

This rearrangement joins TRBV19 to TRBJ2-3; D gene unclear. V was cut by 6 bases and J by 4 bases, with 14 bases left in between. Per the germline V gene, CDR1 is LNHDA and CDR2 is SQIVND (reference sequence). This CDR3 spans 14 amino acids. CDR3: CASRGQADADTQYF. The DNA for the CDR3 is TGTGCCAGTAGGGGCCAGGCCGACGCAGATACGCAGTATTTT.

The CDR3 DNA reads as TGTGCCAGCAGCGTAGGACTTGGGACTAGCGGGAACAATGAGCAGTTCTTC. The encoded protein is CASSVGLGTSGNNEQFF. The chain combines TRBV9 with TRBJ2-1, with 13 bases identical to TRBD2. Trimming took 0 bases from V and 5 from J; bases not matched to a gene: 5. The CDR3 is made up of 17 amino acids. CDR1 and CDR2 from the germline V gene are SGDLS and YYNGEE.

The V gene is TRBV20-1, the J gene TRBJ2-5, with 7 bases aligning to TRBD2. V dropped 5 bases and J dropped 4; count of bases not matched to a gene: 7. Per germline, CDR1 DFQATT and CDR2 SNEGSKA (reference sequence). The CDR3 spans 13 residues. DNA for the CDR3: TGCAGTGCTTGTGGGAGGGCCCCAGAGACCCAGTACTTC. This translates into CSACGRAPETQYF.

The CDR3, as DNA: TGTGCCAGCAGTGAATACGACGGAGTCCAAGAGACCCAGTACTTC. Translated: CASSEYDGVQETQYF. This chain links TRBV25-1 with TRBJ2-5; no reliable D call. The germline V gene encodes CDR1 MGHDK and CDR2 SYGVNS. The CDR3 totals 15 residues. Trimming cost V 0 bases and J 1 base, with 9 bases left between them.

This chain uses TRBV5-6 with TRBJ1-2, with 7 bases lining up with TRBD1. The CDR3 covers 13 residues. Per the germline V gene, CDR1 is SGHDT and CDR2 is YYEEEE. The trim removed 2 bases at V and 5 bases at J, leaving 3 bases unmatched. DNA for the CDR3: TGTGCCAGCAGCTTCAAGGGGGCGTATGGCTACACCTTC. Encoded protein: CASSFKGAYGYTF.

The chain carries TRBV7-3 and TRBJ2-1; possibly TRBD1 for D (7 bases). Trimming took 5 bases from V and 7 from J, leaving 18 bases between them. Germline V gives CDR1 SGHTA, CDR2 FQGTGA. The CDR3 is made up of 15 amino acids. The CDR3, as DNA: TGTGCCAGCAGCCACGGGGGACAGCAAGGAAATGAGCAGTTCTTC. Residues: CASSHGGQQGNEQFF.

J is TRBJ2-4 and V is TRBV15, with 8 positions matching TRBD2. The CDR3 sequence is 17 residues long. V was pared by 0 bases and J by 6 bases, with 10 bases of the junction left unmatched. CDR1 and CDR2 from the germline V gene are LNHNV and YYDKDF (reference sequence). The CDR3 loop reads CATSRDREGVGVNIQYF. CDR3 sequence (DNA): TGTGCCACCAGCAGAGATCGGGAGGGAGTTGGCGTAAACATTCAGTACTTC.

This clone was found a few times. V and J are TRBV6-5 and TRBJ2-7; no firm D call. Per the germline V gene, CDR1 is MNHEY and CDR2 is SVGAGI. CDR3 size: 13 residues. V dropped 2 bases and J dropped 3 bases, with 8 bases sitting between them. CDR3 sequence (DNA): TGTGCCAGCAGTTACGACTCAGACTACGAGCAGTACTTC. Protein sequence: CASSYDSDYEQYF.

The chain recombines TRBV7-8 with TRBJ1-1, with 9 bases identical to TRBD1. Germline V lookup: CDR1 SGHVS, CDR2 FQNEAQ. J lost 10 bases, V lost 1 base, and 10 bases had no gene match. The CDR3 extends over 15 amino acids. This chain's CDR3 is CASSLDGTGFYRAFF. The CDR3 region has the DNA TGTGCCAGCAGCTTAGACGGGACAGGGTTTTATAGAGCTTTCTTT.

This rearrangement joins TRBV5-1 to TRBJ2-2, with a possible D match to TRBD1 (6 bases). The V gene lost 1 base and the J gene lost 3 bases, with 13 bases spanning the gap. The CDR3 totals 16 residues. Germline CDR1 SGHRS, CDR2 YFSETQ. As DNA, the CDR3 is TGCGCCAGCAGCTTGAGTCCGCCAGGGGACACCGGGGAGCTGTTTTTT. Encoded protein: CASSLSPPGDTGELFF.

This clone was seen a single time. The chain carries TRBV5-3 and TRBJ1-5; 7 nucleotides line up with TRBD1. TRBV5-3 is an open reading frame, and its role is uncertain. The V gene end was trimmed by 5 bases and the J gene end by 1 base; junction bases not matched to a gene: 6. This CDR3 region has 15 residues. CDR3 sequence: CARRRTGDSNQPQHF. The CDR3 DNA reads as TGTGCCAGAAGACGAACAGGGGACAGCAATCAGCCCCAGCATTTT.

The chain has TRBV5-1 and TRBJ2-5, with 7 bases matching TRBD2. The V and J ends lost 6 bases and 1 base, in that order; junction bases with no gene match: 9. The germline V gene encodes CDR1 SGHRS and CDR2 YFSETQ. CDR3 length equals 15 residues. The CDR3 DNA reads TGCGCCAGCAAAACGAGGTCTAGCGGCCAAGAGACCCAGTACTTC. It translates to CASKTRSSGQETQYF.

The J gene is TRBJ1-3, the V gene TRBV5-8, with D unresolved. Trimming shortened V by 0 bases and J by 4 bases, and 8 bases separated the two germline ends. The germline gives CDR1 SGHTS, CDR2 YDEGEE. This CDR3 contains 14 residues. CDR3: CASSLALGGNTIYF. The CDR3 DNA sequence: TGTGCCAGCAGCTTGGCCCTCGGGGGAAACACCATATATTTT.

The V call is TRBV14, the J call TRBJ2-7; 9 bases agree with TRBD1. With 3 bases clipped from V and 2 bases from J, the junction kept 17 bases outside the gene matches. Germline CDR1 SGHDN, CDR2 FVKESK. There are 19 residues in the CDR3. The DNA of the CDR3 is TGTGCCAGCAGCCACAAAAAAAGGTATGGGACAGGGCCCACCTACGAGCAGTACTTC. This encodes CASSHKKRYGTGPTYEQYF.

This chain links TRBV27 with TRBJ1-6, with TRBD1 matching over 7 bases. V trimming: 5 bases; J trimming: 11 bases; junction bases outside the gene matches: 9. Germline lookup yields CDR1 MNHEY and CDR2 SMNVEV (reference sequence). The CDR3 length is 14 residues. As DNA, the CDR3 is TGTGCCAGCAGTCCGTACCGGGACAGCGCACCCCTCCACTTT. Translated: CASSPYRDSAPLHF.

V gene TRBV7-9 combines with J gene TRBJ2-7, with a weak D call TRBD1 (6 bases). The CDR3 is 14 amino acids. Germline CDR1 SEHNR, CDR2 FQNEAQ (reference sequence). Trimming took 1 base from V and 3 from J, leaving 10 bases between them. CDR3 nucleotides: TGTGCCAGCAGCTTAGACAGGGACATCTACGAGCAGTACTTC. Translated: CASSLDRDIYEQYF. Full variable domain (missing parts from reference TRBV7-9 and TRBJ2-7): DTGVSQNPRHKITKRGQNVTFRCDPISEHNRLYWYRQTLGQGPEFLTYFQNEAQLEKSRLLSDRFSAERPKGSFSTLEIQRTEQGDSAMYLCASSLDRDIYEQYFGPGTRLTVT.

This clone is a singleton in its sample. The genes are TRBV12-5 and TRBJ1-1; TRBD1 agrees at 8 bases. V was pared by 4 bases and J by 5 bases, with 9 bases of the junction left unmatched. Looked up from germline, CDR1 is LGHNT and CDR2 is FRNRAP. The CDR3 has 15 residues. The CDR3 coding sequence is TGTGCTAGTGGTTACCGGACAGGGAGTGGGACTGAAGCTTTCTTT. Amino acids: CASGYRTGSGTEAFF.

The V and J genes are TRBV24-1 and TRBJ2-1, with a possible D match to TRBD2 (5 bases). The CDR3 consists of 17 residues. The germline V and J ends were trimmed by 3 bases and 2 bases, with 16 bases remaining between them. Per germline, CDR1 KGHDR and CDR2 SFDVKD. Written as DNA, the CDR3 is TGTGCCACCAGTGATCATGGGTCCGGGGTGCCCTACAATGAGCAGTTCTTC. It encodes CATSDHGSGVPYNEQFF.

CDR3 nucleotides: TGTGCCAGCAGCCAAGATCTGGGGAGCTCTGGAAACACCATATATTTT. This gives the protein CASSQDLGSSGNTIYF. The chain combines TRBV4-2 with TRBJ1-3; D call uncertain. Trimming stripped 0 bases from V and 0 bases from J, with 9 bases between. CDR3 length: 16 residues. Looked up from germline, CDR1 is LGHNA and CDR2 is YNFKEQ.

The chain combines TRBV19 with TRBJ2-1, with 14 bases identical to TRBD2. J gave up 1 base and V 5 bases, and 10 bases lay outside the gene matches. The CDR3 contains 19 residues. The germline V gene encodes CDR1 LNHDA and CDR2 SQIVND (reference sequence). This CDR3 reads CASSPRGTSGRASYNEQFF. The CDR3 DNA is TGTGCCAGTAGTCCAAGGGGGACTAGCGGGAGAGCGTCCTACAATGAGCAGTTCTTC.

The genes are TRBV18 and TRBJ1-4; 9 bases match TRBD1. Germline CDR1 and CDR2: KGHSH and LQKENI. This CDR3 contains 16 residues. Losses at the gene ends were 3 bases for V and 3 bases for J; bases not matched to a gene: 5. The DNA of the CDR3 is TGTGCCAGCTCACCGGGACAGGGTACGGCTAATGAAAAACTGTTTTTT. The encoded protein is CASSPGQGTANEKLFF.

The V gene is TRBV20-1, the J gene TRBJ2-7; 8 bases are a match to TRBD1. After removal of 3 bases from V and 3 bases from J, the junction contained 7 bases not matched to a gene. The CDR3 totals 14 residues. From germline, CDR1 is DFQATT and CDR2 SNEGSKA (reference sequence). The CDR3 is CSASSAGQDYEQYF. The DNA for the CDR3 is TGCAGTGCTAGTTCGGCGGGACAGGACTACGAGCAGTACTTC.

This chain connects TRBV9 to TRBJ2-1, with 12 positions matching TRBD2. Germline CDR1 and CDR2: SGDLS and YYNGEE. V was clipped by 4 bases and J by 10 bases; unmatched bases: 9. The CDR3 has 15 residues. This CDR3 is CASSPGLAGSSEQFF. As DNA, the CDR3 is TGTGCCAGCAGCCCAGGACTAGCGGGATCAAGCGAGCAGTTCTTC.